Shown below are 30 T cell receptor beta chains from a single sample sequenced in a study of response to subunit inactivated influenza vaccine. TCRdb independently ran MiXCR on the RT-PCR reads; one entry per CDR3 protein. Of roughly 650,000 distinct CDR3 sequences listed, 15% to 19% are singletons. The specimen was PBMCs from blood, collected about 11 days after vaccination. These receptors were taken from a man in his fifties or sixties who received an inactivated influenza vaccine.

This clonotype was detected a few times. The chain uses TRBV7-9 and TRBJ2-7; no reliable D call. The V gene's germline CDR1 is SEHNR and CDR2 FQNEAQ (reference sequence). The ends were cut back, 5 bases at V and 4 bases at J, with 9 bases in the middle. CDR3 size: 12 residues. The CDR3 sequence is CASSKGRYEQYF. The CDR3 DNA is TGTGCCAGCAGCAAAGGGCGTTACGAGCAGTACTTC.

This chain joins TRBV11-2 and TRBJ1-1; a possible D gene is TRBD1 (6 bases). V was pared by 0 bases and J by 6 bases, with 11 bases between. Germline V gives CDR1 SGHAT, CDR2 FQNNGV. The CDR3 contains 14 residues. This CDR3 is CASSLEQGFAEAFF. The CDR3 nucleotides read TGTGCCAGCAGCTTAGAACAGGGTTTCGCTGAAGCTTTCTTT.

The gene calls are TRBV6-6 and TRBJ2-7; D not certain. The CDR3 consists of 12 residues. Trimming shortened V by 5 bases and J by 2 bases, and 7 bases separated the two germline ends. The germline gives CDR1 MNHNY, CDR2 SVGAGI (reference sequence). The CDR3 region has the DNA TGTGCCAGCAGTCCCAACCCCTACGAGCAGTACTTC. Protein: CASSPNPYEQYF.

This rearrangement joins TRBV28 to TRBJ2-2; no definite D call. V gave up 8 bases and J gave up 3 bases, with 7 bases separating them. The germline V gene has CDR1 MDHEN and CDR2 SYDVKM. The CDR3 sequence is 12 residues long. For the CDR3, the DNA is TGTGCCAGCCAAATGGACACCGGGGAGCTGTTTTTT. Amino acid sequence: CASQMDTGELFF.

This clonotype has a handful of counts. V usage is TRBV25-1 and J usage is TRBJ2-5; D assignment may be TRBD1 or TRBD2 (5 bases each). The CDR3 runs to 13 residues. The V gene lost 4 bases and the J gene lost 2 bases, with 8 bases spanning the gap. Germline values: CDR1 MGHDK, CDR2 SYGVNS. CDR3 region: CASSGGRQETQYF. The CDR3 DNA reads as TGTGCCAGCAGTGGGGGGAGACAAGAGACCCAGTACTTC. Full variable domain (remainder filled in from reference TRBV25-1 and TRBJ2-5): EADIYQTPRYLVIGTGKKITLECSQTMGHDKMYWYQQDPGMELHLIHYSYGVNSTEKGDLSSESTVSRIRTEHFPLTLESARPSHTSQYLCASSGGRQETQYFGPGTRLLVL.

The J gene is TRBJ2-1, the V gene TRBV29-1, with 9 nucleotides matching TRBD1. CDR3 length: 14 residues. CDR1 is SQVTM and CDR2 is ANQGSEA in the germline V gene. Trimming cost V 6 bases and J 5 bases; bases outside gene matches: 8. CDR3 nucleotides: TGCAGCGTAGGAAGGGACAGGGATGACAATGAGCAGTTCTTC. Translating it yields CSVGRDRDDNEQFF.

This clonotype showed up just a few times. The V and J genes are TRBV6-5 and TRBJ2-7; 12 bases are a match to TRBD2. This CDR3 has 16 residues. The ends lost 0 bases at V and 4 bases at J; junction bases unmatched: 4. Germline loops: CDR1 MNHEY, CDR2 SVGAGI. CDR3 in DNA: TGTGCCAGCAGTTACTCGACTAGCGGGAGTAGGTACGAGCAGTACTTC. It codes for CASSYSTSGSRYEQYF.

The chain uses TRBV5-4 and TRBJ2-3; 7 positions match TRBD2. The CDR3 loop spans 15 amino acids. V trimming: 4 bases; J trimming: 5 bases; junction bases outside the gene matches: 10. Looked up from germline, CDR1 is SGHNT and CDR2 is YYREEE (reference sequence). The CDR3, as DNA: TGTGCCAGCAGCCCCTGGGGGGGAAGGGGAGATACGCAGTATTTT. Protein sequence: CASSPWGGRGDTQYF.

The V and J genes are TRBV10-3 and TRBJ2-7; 8 positions match TRBD1. Germline CDR1 reads ENHRY; CDR2 reads SYGVKD. V dropped 6 bases and J dropped 4; count of bases not matched to a gene: 11. The CDR3 runs to 15 residues. CDR3 region: CAISPGGQDSYEQYF. The DNA for the CDR3 is TGTGCCATCAGCCCAGGGGGACAGGACTCGTACGAGCAGTACTTC.

This clonotype was recorded many times. The chain couples TRBV12-3 or TRBV12-4 to TRBJ2-1, with D perhaps TRBD1 (6 bases). Trimming took off 4 bases at V and 0 bases at J, with 16 bases between the two ends. This CDR3 contains 17 residues. The CDR3 DNA sequence: TGTGCCAGCAGTTCCCAGACAGGAGAGGGCTCCTACAATGAGCAGTTCTTC. Translating it yields CASSSQTGEGSYNEQFF.

The CDR3 protein is CASSGAITDTQYF. DNA for the CDR3: TGTGCCAGCAGCGGGGCGATCACAGATACGCAGTATTTT. The chain has TRBV9 and TRBJ2-3; D gene uncertain. Trimming pared 3 bases from V and 2 bases from J, leaving 7 bases between. The germline V gene encodes CDR1 SGDLS and CDR2 YYNGEE. This CDR3 is 13 amino acids long.

The chain carries TRBV29-1 and TRBJ2-3, with 11 nucleotides matching TRBD1. The CDR3 is 14 amino acids. V shed 3 bases and J 4 bases; nucleotides not matched to a gene: 3. Germline loops: CDR1 SQVTM, CDR2 ANQGSEA. CDR3 protein: CSVEGQGGPDTQYF. CDR3 coding DNA: TGCAGCGTTGAGGGACAGGGGGGCCCAGATACGCAGTATTTT.

The chain recombines TRBV5-1 with TRBJ2-3, with D perhaps matching TRBD2 (5 bases). The germline V and J ends were trimmed by 4 bases and 0 bases, with 18 bases remaining between them. The germline V gene has CDR1 SGHRS and CDR2 YFSETQ. This CDR3 spans 17 amino acids. The CDR3 sequence is CASSPPGKTNSTDTQYF. CDR3 DNA sequence: TGCGCCAGCAGCCCTCCGGGAAAGACTAACAGCACAGATACGCAGTATTTT.

The chain joins TRBV27 to TRBJ1-5; perhaps TRBD1 as D (5 bases). The length of the CDR3 is 15 residues. The germline V gene has CDR1 MNHEY and CDR2 SMNVEV (reference sequence). Deletions cut 3 bases from V and 6 bases from J, with 15 bases between. CDR3 nucleotides: TGTGCCAGCAGTTTGGAGGGGTTGCGCGGTCAGCCCCAGCATTTT. Translating it yields CASSLEGLRGQPQHF.

Ten or more counts support this clonotype. CDR3 amino acids: CATSDRTNTGELFF. The CDR3 DNA follows: TGTGCCACCAGTGACAGGACGAACACCGGGGAGCTGTTTTTT. The chain is built from TRBV24-1 and TRBJ2-2; the D is unclear. The CDR3 loop spans 14 amino acids. The V and J ends lost 4 bases and 0 bases respectively, with 5 bases between them. The germline V gene has CDR1 KGHDR and CDR2 SFDVKD.

The chain employs TRBV3-1 and TRBJ2-1; 11 bases match TRBD2. The ends lost 1 base at V and 7 bases at J; junction bases unmatched: 6. This CDR3 is built from 16 residues. CDR1 and CDR2 from the germline V gene are LGHDT and YNNKEL (reference sequence). Here the CDR3 DNA reads TGTGCCAGCAGCCAAGGCTGGGGACTAGCGGCTAATGAGCAGTTCTTC. Its translation: CASSQGWGLAANEQFF.

The chain employs TRBV25-1 and TRBJ1-1; D remains unclear. Germline V gene data show CDR1 as MGHDK and CDR2 as SYGVNS. The V end was cut by 5 bases, the J end by 11 bases, with 15 bases between. The CDR3 consists of 12 residues. The CDR3 here is CASSSSGLRAFF. The CDR3 bases are TGTGCCAGCAGTTCCTCCGGTTTGCGTGCTTTCTTT.

This clonotype was seen many times. The V gene is TRBV29-1, the J gene TRBJ2-1, with D perhaps TRBD1 or TRBD2 (5 bases each). The germline V gene encodes CDR1 SQVTM and CDR2 ANQGSEA. This CDR3 has 14 amino acids. V lost 7 bases, J lost 5 bases, and 18 bases lay in between. CDR3: CSALAGTHHNEQFF. The CDR3 coding sequence is TGCAGCGCCCTGGCTGGGACGCACCACAATGAGCAGTTCTTC.

The chain combines TRBV6-5 with TRBJ2-4, with TRBD1 identical over 7 bases. The germline V gene encodes CDR1 MNHEY and CDR2 SVGAGI. This CDR3 spans 17 amino acids. V dropped 2 bases and J dropped 1; count of bases not matched to a gene: 8. CDR3 sequence reads: CASSYDGQDFAKNIQYF. For the CDR3, the DNA is TGTGCCAGCAGTTACGACGGACAGGACTTCGCCAAAAACATTCAGTACTTC.

The gene calls are TRBV5-6 and TRBJ2-7, with 7 bases aligning to TRBD1. V shed 4 bases and J 3 bases; nucleotides not matched to a gene: 7. This CDR3 is built from 14 residues. In germline, CDR1 is SGHDT, CDR2 YYEEEE. In DNA form, the CDR3 reads TGTGCCAGCAGCGGCCGGGACAGATACTACGAGCAGTACTTC. It codes for CASSGRDRYYEQYF.

This clonotype showed up many times. The chain is built from TRBV29-1 and TRBJ2-7; D unclear. V was shortened by 7 bases and J by 0 bases, with 13 bases between the two germline ends. This CDR3 comprises 13 residues. Germline V CDR1 and CDR2: SQVTM, ANQGSEA. The CDR3 is CSGIDAGSYEQYF. CDR3 DNA: TGCAGCGGGATAGATGCCGGCTCCTACGAGCAGTACTTC.

With respect to this clonotype: A clone one base away is much larger, so this may be a read error. This rearrangement joins TRBV29-1 to TRBJ2-7; D call uncertain. The CDR3 has 12 residues. Trimming pared 6 bases from V and 1 base from J, leaving 10 bases between. CDR1 and CDR2 (germline): SQVTM, ANQGSEA. The CDR3 DNA sequence: TGCAGCGTAAGGTCCGGATCCTACGAGCAGTACTTC. Translating it yields CSVRSGSYEQYF.

In its sample, this clonotype was seen many times. The V call is TRBV4-2, the J call TRBJ2-5; 10 bases are a match to TRBD2. There are 16 residues in the CDR3. Germline trimming cut 1 base from V and 4 bases from J; bases unmatched to any gene: 6. CDR1 LGHNA and CDR2 YNFKEQ come from the germline V gene. The CDR3, as DNA: TGTGCCAGCAGCCAAGCGGCCGGGACTAGCGTAGAGACCCAGTACTTC. Protein sequence: CASSQAAGTSVETQYF.

This clonotype was seen more than once but under ten times. V usage is TRBV28 and J usage is TRBJ2-7; a possible D gene is TRBD2 (5 bases). CDR1 is MDHEN and CDR2 is SYDVKM in the germline V gene. The CDR3 length is 14 residues. The V and J ends lost 5 bases and 4 bases respectively, with 15 bases between them. CDR3 nucleotides: TGTGCCAGCAGTGTGGCCGGGGAGTTTTACGAGCAGTACTTC. Protein product: CASSVAGEFYEQYF.

The gene calls are TRBV5-1 and TRBJ1-1; D gene ambiguous. The V and J ends lost 0 bases and 4 bases respectively, with 10 bases between them. The CDR3 sequence is 14 residues long. Germline CDR1 reads SGHRS; CDR2 reads YFSETQ. CDR3 nucleotides: TGCGCCAGCAGCTTGGCCGAACAGACCACTGAAGCTTTCTTT. It yields the protein CASSLAEQTTEAFF.

The J gene is TRBJ2-3, the V gene TRBV20-1; 9 bases align to TRBD1. Per the germline V gene, CDR1 is DFQATT and CDR2 is SNEGSKA (reference sequence). Losses at the gene ends were 1 base for V and 6 bases for J; bases not matched to a gene: 5. The CDR3 spans 14 residues. The chain's CDR3 is CSARATGGVDTQYF. The CDR3, as DNA: TGCAGTGCTAGAGCCACAGGGGGCGTGGATACGCAGTATTTT.

Turning to this clonotype: The final CDR3 position lacks the conserved phenylalanine or tryptophan, pointing to a likely read error. V is TRBV24-1 and J is TRBJ2-1; 11 nucleotides agree with TRBD2. V lost 5 bases, J lost 4 bases, and 0 bases stayed unmatched. Germline CDR1 reads KGHDR; CDR2 reads SFDVKD. CDR3 length: 14 amino acids. Written as DNA, the CDR3 is TGTGCCACCAGTGGACTAGCGGGATACAATGAGCAGTTCTCC. The encoded protein is CATSGLAGYNEQFS.

The CDR3 spells CASSYVTAGVYNEQFF. The DNA for the CDR3 is TGTGCCAGCAGTTATGTTACAGCGGGAGTCTACAATGAGCAGTTCTTC. V usage is TRBV6-2 or TRBV6-3 and J usage is TRBJ2-1, with 8 positions matching TRBD2. Per germline, CDR1 MNHEY and CDR2 SVGEGT. The CDR3 loop spans 16 amino acids. V gave up 3 bases and J gave up 3 bases; unmatched junction bases: 7.

In its sample, this clonotype was seen a few times. The V call is TRBV28, the J call TRBJ2-1; 8 positions agree with TRBD1. The ends lost 5 bases at V and 14 bases at J; junction bases unmatched: 8. This CDR3 spans 12 amino acids. Germline V CDR1 and CDR2: MDHEN, SYDVKM. The CDR3 nucleotides read TGTGCCAGCAGTGAAGGACAGGGCGGGAAGTTCTTC. Translating it yields CASSEGQGGKFF.

This clonotype has more than one count but fewer than ten. The chain combines TRBV20-1 with TRBJ1-1; no definite D call. CDR3 length: 13 amino acids. Trimming pared 5 bases from V and 0 bases from J, leaving 10 bases between. Germline V gives CDR1 DFQATT, CDR2 SNEGSKA (reference sequence). The CDR3 loop reads CSAQQSMNTEAFF. In nucleotides, the CDR3 is TGCAGTGCTCAACAATCCATGAACACTGAAGCTTTCTTT.